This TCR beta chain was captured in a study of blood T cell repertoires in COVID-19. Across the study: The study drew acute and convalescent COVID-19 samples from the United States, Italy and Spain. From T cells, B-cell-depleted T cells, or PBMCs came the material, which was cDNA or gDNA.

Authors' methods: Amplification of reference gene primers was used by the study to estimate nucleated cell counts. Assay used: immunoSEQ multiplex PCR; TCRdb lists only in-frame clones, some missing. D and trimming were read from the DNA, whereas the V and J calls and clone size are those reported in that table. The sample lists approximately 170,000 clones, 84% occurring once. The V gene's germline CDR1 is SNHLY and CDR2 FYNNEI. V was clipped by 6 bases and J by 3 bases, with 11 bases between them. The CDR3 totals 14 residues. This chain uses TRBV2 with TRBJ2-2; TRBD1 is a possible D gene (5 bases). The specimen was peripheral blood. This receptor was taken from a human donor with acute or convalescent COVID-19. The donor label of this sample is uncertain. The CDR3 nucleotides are TGTGCCAGCAGGGCCCAGGGTTACACCGGGGAGCTGTTTTTT. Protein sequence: CASRAQGYTGELFF.